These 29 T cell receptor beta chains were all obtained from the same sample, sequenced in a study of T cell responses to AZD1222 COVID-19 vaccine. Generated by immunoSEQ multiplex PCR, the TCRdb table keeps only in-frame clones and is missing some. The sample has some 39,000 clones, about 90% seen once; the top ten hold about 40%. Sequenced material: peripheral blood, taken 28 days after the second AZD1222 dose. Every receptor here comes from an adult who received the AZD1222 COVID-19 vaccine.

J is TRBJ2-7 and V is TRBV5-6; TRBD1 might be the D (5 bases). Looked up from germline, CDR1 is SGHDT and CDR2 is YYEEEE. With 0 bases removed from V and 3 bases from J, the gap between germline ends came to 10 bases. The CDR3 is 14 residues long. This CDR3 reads CASSLGQGNYEQYF. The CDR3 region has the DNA TGTGCCAGCAGCTTGGGGCAGGGTAACTACGAGCAGTACTTC.

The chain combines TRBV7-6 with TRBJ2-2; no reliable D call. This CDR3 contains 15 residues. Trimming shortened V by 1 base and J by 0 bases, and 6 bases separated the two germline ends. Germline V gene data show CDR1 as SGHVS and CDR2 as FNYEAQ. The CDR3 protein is CASSLGTTNTGELFF. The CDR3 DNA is TGTGCCAGCAGCTTAGGTACTACGAACACCGGGGAGCTGTTTTTT.

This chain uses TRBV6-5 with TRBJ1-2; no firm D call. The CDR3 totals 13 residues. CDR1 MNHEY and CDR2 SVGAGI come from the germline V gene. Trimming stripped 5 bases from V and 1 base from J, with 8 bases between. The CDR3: CASSLGINYGYTF. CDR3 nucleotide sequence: TGTGCCAGCAGTCTGGGGATTAACTATGGCTACACCTTC.

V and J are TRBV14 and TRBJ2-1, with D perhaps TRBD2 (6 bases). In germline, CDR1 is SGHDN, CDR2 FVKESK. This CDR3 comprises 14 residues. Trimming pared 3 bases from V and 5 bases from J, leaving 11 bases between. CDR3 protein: CASSHTGENNEQFF. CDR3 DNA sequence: TGTGCCAGCAGCCATACGGGGGAAAACAATGAGCAGTTCTTC.

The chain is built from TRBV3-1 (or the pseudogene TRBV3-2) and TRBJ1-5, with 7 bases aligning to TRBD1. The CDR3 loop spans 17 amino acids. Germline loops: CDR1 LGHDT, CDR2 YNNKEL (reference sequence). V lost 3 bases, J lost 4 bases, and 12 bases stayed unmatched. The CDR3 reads CASSQDFRQGENQPQHF. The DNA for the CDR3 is TGTGCCAGCAGCCAGGACTTCAGACAGGGAGAGAATCAGCCCCAGCATTTT.

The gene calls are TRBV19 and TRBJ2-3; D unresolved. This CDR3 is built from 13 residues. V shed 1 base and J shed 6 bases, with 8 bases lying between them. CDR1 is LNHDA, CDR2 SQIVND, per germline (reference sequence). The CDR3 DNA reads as TGTGCCAGTAGTATAGGAAGGCCGGATACGCAGTATTTT. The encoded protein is CASSIGRPDTQYF.

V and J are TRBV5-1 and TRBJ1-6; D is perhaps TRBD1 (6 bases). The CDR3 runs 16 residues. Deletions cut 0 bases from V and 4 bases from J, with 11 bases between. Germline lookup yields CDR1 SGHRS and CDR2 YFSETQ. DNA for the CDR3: TGCGCCAGCAGCTTGGGGACAGATTCTTATAATTCACCCCTCCACTTT. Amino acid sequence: CASSLGTDSYNSPLHF.

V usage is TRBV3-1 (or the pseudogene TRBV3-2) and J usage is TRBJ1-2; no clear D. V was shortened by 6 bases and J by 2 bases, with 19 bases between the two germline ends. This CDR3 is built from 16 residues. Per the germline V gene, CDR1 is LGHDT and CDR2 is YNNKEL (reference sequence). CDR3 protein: CASSPVWASRNYGYTF. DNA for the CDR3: TGTGCCAGCAGTCCGGTGTGGGCCTCCCGCAACTATGGCTACACCTTC.

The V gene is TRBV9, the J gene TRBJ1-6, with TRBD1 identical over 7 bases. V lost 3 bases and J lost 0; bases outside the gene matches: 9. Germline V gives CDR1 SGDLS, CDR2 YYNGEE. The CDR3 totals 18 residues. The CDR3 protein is CASSEGPTGSSYNSPLHF. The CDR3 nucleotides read TGTGCCAGCAGCGAGGGACCGACAGGGAGCTCCTATAATTCACCCCTCCACTTT.

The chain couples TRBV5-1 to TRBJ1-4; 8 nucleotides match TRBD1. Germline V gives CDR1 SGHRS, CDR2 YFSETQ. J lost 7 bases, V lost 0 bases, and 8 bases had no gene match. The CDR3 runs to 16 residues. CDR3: CASSLASDRAVEKLFF. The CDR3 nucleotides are TGCGCCAGCAGCTTGGCCTCGGACAGGGCTGTTGAAAAACTGTTTTTT. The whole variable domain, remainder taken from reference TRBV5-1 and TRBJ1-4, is KAGVTQTPRYLIKTRGQQVTLSCSPISGHRSVSWYQQTPGQGLQFLFEYFSETQRNKGNFPGRFSGRQFSNSRSEMNVSTLELGDSALYLCASSLASDRAVEKLFFGSGTQLSVL.

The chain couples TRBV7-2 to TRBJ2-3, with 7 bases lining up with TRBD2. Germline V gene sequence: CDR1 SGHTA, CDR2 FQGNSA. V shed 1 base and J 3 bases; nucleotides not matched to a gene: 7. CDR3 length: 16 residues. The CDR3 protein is CASSLVPLGRTDTQYF. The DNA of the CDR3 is TGTGCCAGCAGCTTAGTACCACTCGGGAGGACAGATACGCAGTATTTT.

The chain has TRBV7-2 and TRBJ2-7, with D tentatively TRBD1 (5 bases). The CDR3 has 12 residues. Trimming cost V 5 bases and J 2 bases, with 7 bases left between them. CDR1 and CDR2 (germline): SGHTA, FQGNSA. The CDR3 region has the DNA TGTGCCAGCAGCGAGGACACCTACGAGCAGTACTTC. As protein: CASSEDTYEQYF. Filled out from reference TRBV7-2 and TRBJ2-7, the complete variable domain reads GAGVSQSPSNKVTEKGKDVELRCDPISGHTALYWYRQSLGQGLEFLIYFQGNSAPDKSGLPSDRFSAERTGGSVSTLTIQRTQQEDSAVYLCASSEDTYEQYFGPGTRLTVT.

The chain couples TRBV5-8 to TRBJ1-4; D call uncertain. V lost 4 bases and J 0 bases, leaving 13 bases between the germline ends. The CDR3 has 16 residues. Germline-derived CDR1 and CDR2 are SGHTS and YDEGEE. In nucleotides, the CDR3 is TGTGCCAGCAGCATCGGCTTCAGCGCAACTAATGAAAAACTGTTTTTT. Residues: CASSIGFSATNEKLFF.

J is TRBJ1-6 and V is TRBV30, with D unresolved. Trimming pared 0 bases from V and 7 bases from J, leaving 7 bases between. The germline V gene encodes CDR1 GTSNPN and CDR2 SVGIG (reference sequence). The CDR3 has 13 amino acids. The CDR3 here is CAWSVGGNSPLHF. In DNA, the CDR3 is TGTGCCTGGAGTGTCGGCGGGAATTCACCCCTCCACTTT.

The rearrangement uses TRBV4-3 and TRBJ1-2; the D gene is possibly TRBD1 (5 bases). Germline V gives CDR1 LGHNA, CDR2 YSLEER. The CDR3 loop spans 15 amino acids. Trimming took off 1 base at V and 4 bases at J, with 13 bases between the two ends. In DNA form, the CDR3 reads TGCGCCAGCAGCCAAGGAGGGACGGAGATCTATGGCTACACCTTC. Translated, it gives CASSQGGTEIYGYTF.

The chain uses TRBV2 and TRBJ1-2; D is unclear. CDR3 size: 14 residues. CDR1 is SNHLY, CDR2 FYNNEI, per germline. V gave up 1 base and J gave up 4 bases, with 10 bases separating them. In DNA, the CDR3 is TGTGCCAGCAGTGAAGGGGCTACGATCTATGGCTACACCTTC. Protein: CASSEGATIYGYTF.

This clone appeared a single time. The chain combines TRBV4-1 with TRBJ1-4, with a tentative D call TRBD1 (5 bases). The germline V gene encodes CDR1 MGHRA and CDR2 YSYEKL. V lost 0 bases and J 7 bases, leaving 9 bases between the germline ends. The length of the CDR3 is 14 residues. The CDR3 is CASSQDYGGEKLFF. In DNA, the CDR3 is TGCGCCAGCAGCCAAGACTACGGGGGTGAAAAACTGTTTTTT.

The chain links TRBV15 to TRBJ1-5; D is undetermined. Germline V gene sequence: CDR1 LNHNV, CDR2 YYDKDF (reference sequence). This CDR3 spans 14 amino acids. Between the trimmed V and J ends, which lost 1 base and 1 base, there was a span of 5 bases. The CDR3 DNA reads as TGTGCCACCAGCAGAGTCCAGAGCAATCAGCCCCAGCATTTT. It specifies CATSRVQSNQPQHF.

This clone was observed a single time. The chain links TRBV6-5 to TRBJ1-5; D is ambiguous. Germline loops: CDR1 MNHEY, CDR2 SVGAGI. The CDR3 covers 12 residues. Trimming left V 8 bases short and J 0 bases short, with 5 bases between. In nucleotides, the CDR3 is TGTGCCAGCGGGGATAGCAATCAGCCCCAGCATTTT. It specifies CASGDSNQPQHF.

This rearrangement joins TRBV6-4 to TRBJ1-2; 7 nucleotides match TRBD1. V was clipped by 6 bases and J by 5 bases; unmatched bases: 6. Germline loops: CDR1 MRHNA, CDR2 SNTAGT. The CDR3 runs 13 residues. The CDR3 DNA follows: TGTGCCAGCAGCCGGGACAGAGGGTATGGCTACACCTTC. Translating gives CASSRDRGYGYTF.

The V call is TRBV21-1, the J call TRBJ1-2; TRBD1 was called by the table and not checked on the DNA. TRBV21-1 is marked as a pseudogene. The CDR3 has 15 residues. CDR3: CASSKYSLGRHGYTF. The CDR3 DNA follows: TGTGCCAGCAGCAAATACAGTTTGGGCAGGCATGGCTACACCTTC.

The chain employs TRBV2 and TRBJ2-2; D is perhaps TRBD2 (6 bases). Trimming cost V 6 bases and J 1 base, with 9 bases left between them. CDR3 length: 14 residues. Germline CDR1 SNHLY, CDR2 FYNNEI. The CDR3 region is CASSVTRNTGELFF. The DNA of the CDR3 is TGTGCCAGCAGCGTGACTAGGAACACCGGGGAGCTGTTTTTT.

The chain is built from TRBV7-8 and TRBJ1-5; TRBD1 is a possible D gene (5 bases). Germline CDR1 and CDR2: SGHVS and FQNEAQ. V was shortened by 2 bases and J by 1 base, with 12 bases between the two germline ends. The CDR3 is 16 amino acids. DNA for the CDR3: TGTGCCAGCAGCTTATCGGGGGGGTTGAGCAATCAGCCCCAGCATTTT. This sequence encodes CASSLSGGLSNQPQHF. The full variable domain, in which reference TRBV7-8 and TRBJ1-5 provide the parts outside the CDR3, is GAGVSQSPRYKVAKRGQDVALRCDPISGHVSLFWYQQALGQGPEFLTYFQNEAQLDKSGLPSDRFFAERPEGSVSTLKIQRTQQEDSAVYLCASSLSGGLSNQPQHFGDGTRLSIL.

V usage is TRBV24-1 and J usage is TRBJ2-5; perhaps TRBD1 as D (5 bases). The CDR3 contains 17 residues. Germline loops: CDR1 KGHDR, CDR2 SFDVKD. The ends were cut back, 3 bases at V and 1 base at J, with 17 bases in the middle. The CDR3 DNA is TGTGCCACCAGTGATGACGAACAAGGACATATCCAAGAGACCCAGTACTTC. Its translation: CATSDDEQGHIQETQYF.

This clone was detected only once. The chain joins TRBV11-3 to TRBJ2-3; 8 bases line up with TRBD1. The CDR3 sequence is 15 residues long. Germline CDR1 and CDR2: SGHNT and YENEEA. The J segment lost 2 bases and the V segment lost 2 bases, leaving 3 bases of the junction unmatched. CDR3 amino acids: CASSLRQGYTDTQYF. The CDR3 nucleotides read TGTGCCAGCAGCTTAAGACAGGGGTACACAGATACGCAGTATTTT.

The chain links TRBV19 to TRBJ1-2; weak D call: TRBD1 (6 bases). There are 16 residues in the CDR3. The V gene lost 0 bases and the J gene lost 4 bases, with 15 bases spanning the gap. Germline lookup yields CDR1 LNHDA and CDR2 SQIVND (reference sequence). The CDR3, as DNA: TGTGCCAGTAGTATAGATACAGGGCAGGGCTTCTATGGCTACACCTTC. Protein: CASSIDTGQGFYGYTF.

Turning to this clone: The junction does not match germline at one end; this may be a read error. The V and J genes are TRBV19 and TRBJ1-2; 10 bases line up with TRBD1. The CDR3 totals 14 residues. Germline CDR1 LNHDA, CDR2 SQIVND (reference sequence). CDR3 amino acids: CASNDRGRLGGCTF. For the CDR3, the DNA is TGTGCCAGTAACGACAGGGGGCGGCTTGGTGGCTGCACCTTC.

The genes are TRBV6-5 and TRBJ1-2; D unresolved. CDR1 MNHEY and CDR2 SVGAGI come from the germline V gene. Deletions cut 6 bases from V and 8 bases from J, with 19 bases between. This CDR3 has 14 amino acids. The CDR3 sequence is CASRLRASPRGYTF. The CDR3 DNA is TGTGCCAGCAGACTCCGTGCCTCGCCGCGAGGCTACACCTTC.

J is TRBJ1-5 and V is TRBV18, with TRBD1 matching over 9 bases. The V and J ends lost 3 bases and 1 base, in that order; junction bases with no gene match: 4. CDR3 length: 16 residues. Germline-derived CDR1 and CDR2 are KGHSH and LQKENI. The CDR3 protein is CASSPDRGQSNQPQHF. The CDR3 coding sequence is TGTGCCAGCTCACCGGACAGGGGCCAGAGCAATCAGCCCCAGCATTTT.